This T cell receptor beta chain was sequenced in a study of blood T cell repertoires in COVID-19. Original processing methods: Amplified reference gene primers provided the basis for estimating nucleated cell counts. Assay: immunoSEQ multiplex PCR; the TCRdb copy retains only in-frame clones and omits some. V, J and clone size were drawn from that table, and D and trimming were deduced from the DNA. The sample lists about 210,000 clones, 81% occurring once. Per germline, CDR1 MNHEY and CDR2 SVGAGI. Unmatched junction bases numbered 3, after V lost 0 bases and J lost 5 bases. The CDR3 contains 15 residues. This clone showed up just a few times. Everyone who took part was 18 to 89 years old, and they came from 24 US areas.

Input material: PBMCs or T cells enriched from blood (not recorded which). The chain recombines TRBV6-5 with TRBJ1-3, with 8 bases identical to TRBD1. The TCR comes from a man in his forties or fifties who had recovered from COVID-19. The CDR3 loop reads CASSYSTGARNTIYF. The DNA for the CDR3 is TGTGCCAGCAGTTACTCGACAGGGGCGCGAAACACCATATATTTT.